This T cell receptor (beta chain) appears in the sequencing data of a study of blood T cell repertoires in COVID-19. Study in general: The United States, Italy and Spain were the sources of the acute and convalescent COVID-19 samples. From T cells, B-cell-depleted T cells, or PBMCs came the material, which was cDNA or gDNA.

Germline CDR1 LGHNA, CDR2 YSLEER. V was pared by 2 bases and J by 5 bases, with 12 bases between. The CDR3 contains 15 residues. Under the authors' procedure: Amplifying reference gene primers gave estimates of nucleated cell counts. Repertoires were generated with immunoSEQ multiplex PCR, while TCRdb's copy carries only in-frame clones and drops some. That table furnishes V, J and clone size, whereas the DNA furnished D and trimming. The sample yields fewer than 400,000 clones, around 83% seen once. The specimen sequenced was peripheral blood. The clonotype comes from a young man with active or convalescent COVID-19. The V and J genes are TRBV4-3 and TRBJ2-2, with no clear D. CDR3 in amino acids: CASSQRQAPTGELFF. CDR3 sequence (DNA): TGCGCCAGCAGCCAACGGCAGGCCCCTACCGGGGAGCTGTTTTTT.